Below are 8 T cell receptor beta chains sequenced from a single sample in a study of shared clonotypes between healthy human individuals. Profiled with immunoSEQ multiplex PCR; TCRdb holds only in-frame clones, not every one. The table shows approximately 620,000 clones, with 97% occurring only once. The sequenced sample consisted of naive CD4+ T cells sorted from blood. The subset denotes: CD45RA+ positively selected. The receptors were sampled from a woman aged 30 to 39 in good health.

J is TRBJ2-1 and V is TRBV5-6, with D possibly matching TRBD1 (6 bases). Trimming stripped 1 base from V and 9 bases from J, with 11 bases between. From germline, CDR1 is SGHDT and CDR2 YYEEEE. This CDR3 is built from 13 residues. In nucleotides, the CDR3 is TGTGCCAGCAGCTTGCCACAGGGAAGTGAGCAGTTCTTC. Residues: CASSLPQGSEQFF. Complete variable domain (other parts from reference TRBV5-6 and TRBJ2-1): DAGVTQSPTHLIKTRGQQVTLRCSPKSGHDTVSWYQQALGQGPQFIFQYYEEEERQRGNFPDRFSGHQFPNYSSELNVNALLLGDSALYLCASSLPQGSEQFFGPGTRLTVL.

The chain has TRBV19 and TRBJ1-1; D might be TRBD1 (5 bases). V lost 3 bases and J 5 bases, leaving 25 bases between the germline ends. Germline V gene lookup returns CDR1 LNHDA and CDR2 SQIVND (reference sequence). The CDR3 covers 18 residues. For the CDR3, the DNA is TGTGCCAGTAGTATTCCTCCTGGGACGGGGGTAAGGTTGACTGAAGCTTTCTTT. Translated, it gives CASSIPPGTGVRLTEAFF.

This rearrangement joins TRBV5-1 to TRBJ1-2; D ambiguous. Trimming removed 1 base from V and 6 bases from J, with 10 bases in between. The CDR3 loop spans 13 amino acids. The germline gives CDR1 SGHRS, CDR2 YFSETQ. The CDR3 here is CASSLTVVNGYTF. The CDR3 DNA is TGCGCCAGCAGCTTGACCGTAGTCAATGGCTACACCTTC. The variable domain in full, completed from reference TRBV5-1 and TRBJ1-2, reads KAGVTQTPRYLIKTRGQQVTLSCSPISGHRSVSWYQQTPGQGLQFLFEYFSETQRNKGNFPGRFSGRQFSNSRSEMNVSTLELGDSALYLCASSLTVVNGYTFGSGTRLTVV.

The V and J genes are TRBV19 and TRBJ2-1; a possible D gene is TRBD2 (5 bases). Trimming cost V 3 bases and J 12 bases, with 18 bases left between them. The CDR3 loop spans 14 amino acids. The germline CDR1 and CDR2 sequences are LNHDA and SQIVND (reference sequence). The CDR3 region has the DNA TGTGCCAGTAGTATTTTAAGTGCGGAGGCAGGGCAGTTCTTC. Amino acid sequence: CASSILSAEAGQFF. Complete variable domain (other parts from reference TRBV19 and TRBJ2-1): DGGITQSPKYLFRKEGQNVTLSCEQNLNHDAMYWYRQDPGQGLRLIYYSQIVNDFQKGDIAEGYSVSREKKESFPLTVTSAQKNPTAFYLCASSILSAEAGQFFGPGTRLTVL.

This sequence joins TRBV7-9 and TRBJ2-1; D not resolved. Per germline, CDR1 SEHNR and CDR2 FQNEAQ (reference sequence). Trimming left V 3 bases short and J 6 bases short, with 12 bases between. CDR3 length: 14 amino acids. The CDR3 DNA is TGTGCCAGCAGCTTGGTGCCGGCCCCCAATGAGCAGTTCTTC. The encoded protein is CASSLVPAPNEQFF. Full variable domain (rest looked up from reference TRBV7-9 and TRBJ2-1): DTGVSQNPRHKITKRGQNVTFRCDPISEHNRLYWYRQTLGQGPEFLTYFQNEAQLEKSRLLSDRFSAERPKGSFSTLEIQRTEQGDSAMYLCASSLVPAPNEQFFGPGTRLTVL.

The genes are TRBV7-9 and TRBJ2-1; tentatively, D is TRBD2 (5 bases). V gave up 1 base and J gave up 7 bases, with 14 bases separating them. The CDR3 consists of 15 residues. The germline V gene encodes CDR1 SEHNR and CDR2 FQNEAQ (reference sequence). In nucleotides, the CDR3 is TGTGCCAGCAGCTTAGTTCCGGGGATGGAAAATGAGCAGTTCTTC. Translating gives CASSLVPGMENEQFF.

The chain uses TRBV30 and TRBJ2-1, with TRBD1 matching over 8 bases. The J segment lost 14 bases and the V segment lost 5 bases, leaving 8 bases of the junction unmatched. This CDR3 spans 11 amino acids. The germline CDR1 and CDR2 sequences are GTSNPN and SVGIG (reference sequence). CDR3 bases: TGTGCCTGGGGCCCAATGACAGGGGAGTTCTTC. Its translation: CAWGPMTGEFF.

The chain joins TRBV5-1 to TRBJ2-5; 9 bases map to TRBD2. CDR1 and CDR2 from the germline V gene are SGHRS and YFSETQ. Trimming cost V 7 bases and J 2 bases; bases outside gene matches: 6. This CDR3 has 14 amino acids. CDR3: CASAGAGGQETQYF. The CDR3 bases are TGCGCCAGCGCGGGAGCGGGAGGACAAGAGACCCAGTACTTC.